These T cell receptor beta chains were read from a single sample in a study of shared clonotypes between healthy human individuals. The data were produced by immunoSEQ multiplex PCR, yet TCRdb's version contains in-frame clones alone and is incomplete. The data contain about 1.5 million clones, roughly 96% of them singletons. The sequencing sample was made of naive CD4+ T cells sorted from blood. These receptors originate from a man younger than 40 in good health. CDR3s include the opening cysteine and the closing phenylalanine or tryptophan. D genes are given only for firm matches. Clone sizes are given selectively: once, few, many, or a class where the clone is expanded.

cdr3_length	clone_size	v_call	d_call	j_call	cdr3_nt	cdr3_aa
15	.	TRBV21-1	.	TRBJ2-7	TGTGCCAGCAGCAAAGGCGGACAGGGGAACTACGAGCAGTACTTC	CASSKGGQGNYEQYF
16	.	TRBV5-8	TRBD1	TRBJ2-1	TGTGCCAGCAGCTTGGGACAGGGGGGGTCCTACAATGAGCAGTTCTTC	CASSLGQGGSYNEQFF
16	.	TRBV2	.	TRBJ2-1	TGTGCCAGCAGTGCGCGCCTAGTAGGGATACCAACAGGGCAGTTCTTC	CASSARLVGIPTGQFF
15	.	TRBV28	TRBD1	TRBJ1-5	TGTGCCAGCAGAACCCTCAGGGGGCGCGATCAGCCCCAGCATTTT	CASRTLRGRDQPQHF
14	.	TRBV10-3	.	TRBJ2-1	TGTGCCATCAGTGCTGGACGCTCCTACAATGAGCAGTTCTTC	CAISAGRSYNEQFF
12	.	TRBV5-5	.	TRBJ1-1	TGTGCCAGCAGCTTAAAGTTTCAAGAAGCTTTCTTT	CASSLKFQEAFF
14	few	TRBV5-4	TRBD1	TRBJ2-5	TGTGCCAGCGGCCCGGACAGGGGGCAAGAGACCCAGTACTTC	CASGPDRGQETQYF
12	.	TRBV28	TRBD1	TRBJ1-2	TGTGCCAGCAGTCCTACAGGGGGAGGCTACACCTTC	CASSPTGGGYTF
15	.	TRBV28	TRBD1	TRBJ2-2	TGTGCCAGCAGTATCCGGGACAGGGCCTCTGGGGAGCTGTTTTTT	CASSIRDRASGELFF
11	.	TRBV28	.	TRBJ2-1	TGTGCCAGCAGTTCGACAGGCGTGCAGTTCTTC	CASSSTGVQFF
16	.	TRBV5-5	.	TRBJ1-3	TGTGCCAGCAGCTTGGTTCCGGTATCGCCGGGAAACACCATATATTTT	CASSLVPVSPGNTIYF
14	.	TRBV7-3	.	TRBJ2-7	TGTGCCAGCAGCTTAAGTGGACACTCCTACGAGCAGTACTTC	CASSLSGHSYEQYF
14	.	TRBV10-1	TRBD2	TRBJ2-3	TGCGCCAGCAGTGGGGAGGGGAGTGCAGATACGCAGTATTTT	CASSGEGSADTQYF
13	.	TRBV6-5	TRBD1	TRBJ2-7	TGTGCCAGCAGCCAGGGGGCGGCCTACGAGCAGTACTTC	CASSQGAAYEQYF
14	.	TRBV18	TRBD2	TRBJ2-7	TGTGCCAGCTCACCGACGGGACTAGCCTACGAGCAGTACTTC	CASSPTGLAYEQYF
14	.	TRBV4-1	TRBD1	TRBJ2-7	TGCGCCAGCGGCCGACCGGGACAGGGCTACGAGCAGTACTTC	CASGRPGQGYEQYF
15	.	TRBV9	.	TRBJ1-4	TGTGCCAGCAGCCCGCCAGGTGCAACTAATGAAAAACTGTTTTTT	CASSPPGATNEKLFF
12	.	TRBV28	.	TRBJ2-7	TGTGCCAGCAGTACCCAGGGCTACGAGCAGTACTTC	CASSTQGYEQYF
17	.	TRBV5-1	TRBD2	TRBJ2-1	TGCGCCAGCAGCTTGGCTAGCGGGAGTCTTGCTACATCTGAGCAGTTCTTC	CASSLASGSLATSEQFF
13	.	TRBV15	TRBD1	TRBJ1-2	TGTGCCTCGAGGACAGGGTATGATGAAGGCTACACCTTC	CASRTGYDEGYTF
16	.	TRBV11-3	.	TRBJ2-2	TGTGCCAGCAGCGAGTCATCTCCTGGGTTGGCCGGGGAGCTGTTTTTT	CASSESSPGLAGELFF
13	once	TRBV29-1	.	TRBJ2-3	TGCAGCGCACTGGGGGCGAGCACAGATACGCAGTATTTT	CSALGASTDTQYF
15	.	TRBV7-8	TRBD2	TRBJ2-1	TGTGCCAGCAGCACGAGCGGGAGGGCCCACAGTGAGCAGTTCTTC	CASSTSGRAHSEQFF
17	.	TRBV7-9	.	TRBJ2-7	TGTGCCAGCAGCGGATTGGGGGGTGCTAGGGCTAGCTACGAGCAGTACTTC	CASSGLGGARASYEQYF
15	.	TRBV18	TRBD1	TRBJ2-7	TGTGCCAGCTCACCGGGACAGGGGGACTACTACGAGCAGTACTTC	CASSPGQGDYYEQYF